The text below deals with one T cell receptor (beta chain). What it binds is unknown. In the same sample, other DNA sequences code for this CDR3. Sequenced by immunoSEQ multiplex PCR; TCRdb stores in-frame clones only, minus some. The sample has fewer than 800,000 clones; around 92% are singletons. These data originate in a study of Ad26.COV2.S vaccination and SARS-CoV-2 variants. Study at large: Donor joined the COV1001 Ad26.COV2.S trial arm.

The CDR3 extends over 13 amino acids. The V gene's germline CDR1 is SGHTA and CDR2 FQGNSA. V was trimmed by 5 bases and J by 2 bases, leaving 9 bases between them. Findings and caveats of the study: The TCR breadth and depth analyses may have understated or missed part of the total T cell responses.

Treatment meaning: around 19 received Ad26.COV2.S at low or high dose, single or two shots; about 5 received placebo; per-sample allocation not given. The samples were gathered on day 63 after the first injection of vaccine or placebo. An adult aged 18-55 years in Boston served as the donor. Participants' vaccine, an Ad26 vector, delivered Wuhan-strain SARS-CoV-2 spike. Specimen: peripheral blood, collected in a trial of Ad26.COV2.S vaccine versus placebo. The gene calls are TRBV7-2 and TRBJ2-5; TRBD1 is a possible D gene (6 bases). This clonotype was obtained from a person aged 18-60 years who received the Ad26.COV2.S COVID-19 vaccine or a placebo. The CDR3 region has the DNA TGTGCCAGCAGCCGAGACAGGCAAGAGACCCAGTACTTC. Translation gives CASSRDRQETQYF.